This T cell receptor beta chain emerged from a study of blood T cells in healthy people across ages. Only a few counts were recorded for this clonotype. Antigen specificity is unknown. The study's findings and limits: Higher diversity and more naive CD4+ cells were features of long-lived donors, compared to aged donors.

Through a sample-barcoded 5' primer and a J-beta primer mix, a second PCR was run for about 7 to 12 cycles. MiXCR, run by TCRdb on the 5' RACE reads, gives a single entry per CDR3 protein. The sample records about 570,000 distinct CDR3 sequences, around 27% being singletons. The sample was also reused in another study, on T cells of mothers and their children. According to that study: Each child contributed approximately 2.9 million TCR beta CDR3 reads, while each mother contributed over 9.5 million. Thymic selection molds TCR recombination output in much the same way for related pairs as for unrelated pairs.

Sequenced input: blood. The source of this sequence is a boy younger than 10 in good health.

The CDR3, as DNA: TGCGCCAGCAGCCAAGAAGTGACAGTAAACTATGGCTACACCTTC. Its protein is CASSQEVTVNYGYTF. V and J are TRBV4-1 and TRBJ1-2; D perhaps matches TRBD1 (5 bases). Looked up from germline, CDR1 is MGHRA and CDR2 is YSYEKL. CDR3 length: 15 residues. The V end was cut by 0 bases, the J end by 2 bases, with 10 bases between.